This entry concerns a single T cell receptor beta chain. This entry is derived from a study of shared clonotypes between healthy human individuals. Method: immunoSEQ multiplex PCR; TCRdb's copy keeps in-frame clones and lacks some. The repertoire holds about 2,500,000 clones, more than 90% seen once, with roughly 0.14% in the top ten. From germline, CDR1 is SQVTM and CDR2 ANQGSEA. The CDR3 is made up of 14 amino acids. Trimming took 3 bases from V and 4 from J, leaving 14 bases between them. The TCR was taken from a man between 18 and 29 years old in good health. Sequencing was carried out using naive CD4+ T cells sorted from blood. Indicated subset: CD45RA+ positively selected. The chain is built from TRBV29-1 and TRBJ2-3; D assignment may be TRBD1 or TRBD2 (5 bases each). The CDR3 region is CSVERSTAADTQYF. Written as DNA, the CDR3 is TGCAGCGTTGAGCGATCGACAGCGGCAGATACGCAGTATTTT.